This entry lists 31 T cell receptor beta chains sequenced from one sample in a study of PD-1 blockade in classical Hodgkin lymphoma. Autologous stem cell transplantation was followed by relapse in every patient, and brentuximab vedotin exposure varied. TCRdb keeps only in-frame clones here, not all; method: immunoSEQ multiplex PCR. The sample holds 31,000 or so clones; more than 65% are singletons and the top ten take less than 4%. The sequencing here drew on peripheral blood mononuclear cells (PBMCs), taken before the second cycle of nivolumab. The origin of the receptors is a human donor with classical Hodgkin lymphoma.

The rearrangement joins TRBV7-9 to TRBJ2-1; 9 bases agree with TRBD2. V lost 4 bases to trimming and J lost 0 bases; unmatched junction nucleotides: 1. Germline V gene sequence: CDR1 SEHNR, CDR2 FQNEAQ (reference sequence). The CDR3 is 15 residues long. CDR3 DNA sequence: TGTGCCAGCAGCTCTAGCGGGGCCTCCTACAATGAGCAGTTCTTC. It encodes CASSSSGASYNEQFF.

CDR3 amino acids: CASSLAGTTLAGGGRYNEQFF. CDR3 DNA sequence: TGTGCCAGCAGCTTAGCAGGGACTACTTTAGCGGGAGGAGGACGGTACAATGAGCAGTTCTTC. J is TRBJ2-1 and V is TRBV7-8, with 10 bases fitting TRBD2. With 0 bases clipped from V and 4 bases from J, the junction kept 18 bases outside the gene matches. Germline V gene data show CDR1 as SGHVS and CDR2 as FQNEAQ. The CDR3 runs to 21 residues.

The chain recombines TRBV19 with TRBJ2-7; possible D gene TRBD1, 6 bases. Germline-derived CDR1 and CDR2 are LNHDA and SQIVND (reference sequence). V lost 3 bases and J lost 5, with 20 bases in between. The length of the CDR3 is 16 residues. The CDR3 DNA reads TGTGCCAGTAGTATGGGTTCGGCAGGGGCAAGGCACGAGCAGTACTTC. Protein: CASSMGSAGARHEQYF.

This chain uses TRBV7-2 with TRBJ1-1; a weak D match, TRBD1 (5 bases). From germline, CDR1 is SGHTA and CDR2 FQGNSA. This CDR3 has 13 residues. Trimming removed 4 bases from V and 4 bases from J, with 10 bases in between. The CDR3 protein is CASSSAGGTEAFF. Here the CDR3 DNA reads TGTGCCAGCAGCTCCGCTGGGGGCACTGAAGCTTTCTTT.

This chain links TRBV7-2 with TRBJ2-7; 10 bases are a match to TRBD1. With 5 bases clipped from V and 6 bases from J, the junction kept 13 bases outside the gene matches. The CDR3 length is 16 residues. Germline loops: CDR1 SGHTA, CDR2 FQGNSA. CDR3 nucleotide sequence: TGTGCCAGCAGCCTCGCGGTCGGGACAGGGGCAGTCGAGCAGTACTTC. The encoded protein is CASSLAVGTGAVEQYF.

This sequence joins TRBV5-1 and TRBJ2-4, with TRBD1 matching 11 bases. The trim removed 0 bases at V and 8 bases at J, leaving 4 bases unmatched. The CDR3 is 15 amino acids. Germline CDR1 reads SGHRS; CDR2 reads YFSETQ. The CDR3 nucleotides are TGCGCCAGCAGCTTGGACGGACAGGGGGCGGACATTCAGTACTTC. Protein product: CASSLDGQGADIQYF.

This chain uses TRBV4-1 with TRBJ1-3; D is uncertain. V dropped 3 bases and J dropped 2 bases, with 14 bases sitting between them. Germline CDR1 reads MGHRA; CDR2 reads YSYEKL. The CDR3 totals 16 residues. The CDR3: CASSHAEGYAGNTIYF. CDR3 nucleotide sequence: TGCGCCAGCAGCCACGCAGAGGGATACGCTGGAAACACCATATATTTT.

The J gene is TRBJ2-3, the V gene TRBV28; D is possibly TRBD1 (6 bases). V shed 6 bases and J shed 3 bases, with 13 bases lying between them. Germline V lookup: CDR1 MDHEN, CDR2 SYDVKM. The CDR3 totals 14 residues. CDR3 nucleotides: TGTGCCAGCAGCTTTCAGGGGCCTACAGATACGCAGTATTTT. It codes for CASSFQGPTDTQYF.

The V call is TRBV10-3, the J call TRBJ2-5; tentatively, D is TRBD1 (5 bases). Germline V CDR1 and CDR2: ENHRY, SYGVKD. V was cut by 0 bases and J by 5 bases, with 10 bases left in between. The CDR3 runs to 14 residues. CDR3 loop: CAISESGQGETQYF. The CDR3, as DNA: TGTGCCATCAGTGAGTCGGGGCAGGGTGAGACCCAGTACTTC.

The chain recombines TRBV28 with TRBJ1-2; D call uncertain. The V end was cut by 3 bases, the J end by 6 bases, with 11 bases between. Germline V CDR1 and CDR2: MDHEN, SYDVKM. CDR3 length: 13 residues. The CDR3 nucleotides read TGTGCCAGCAGTTTCTTTAGACGGGATGGCTACACCTTC. It codes for CASSFFRRDGYTF.

The chain is built from TRBV9 and TRBJ2-3; TRBD1 agrees at 7 bases. This CDR3 contains 15 residues. CDR1 and CDR2 from the germline V gene are SGDLS and YYNGEE. V was pared by 4 bases and J by 1 base, with 6 bases of the junction left unmatched. The CDR3 spells CASSNRDSRTDTQYF. CDR3 in DNA: TGTGCCAGCAGCAACCGGGACAGCCGCACAGATACGCAGTATTTT.

This clone was detected once. The J gene is TRBJ2-2, the V gene TRBV5-1; TRBD2 might be the D (6 bases). Trimming cost V 4 bases and J 0 bases, with 19 bases left between them. The CDR3 sequence is 18 residues long. Germline V lookup: CDR1 SGHRS, CDR2 YFSETQ. The DNA for the CDR3 is TGCGCCAGCAGCCGCTGGATTGTGGGGGGTCCGAACACCGGGGAGCTGTTTTTT. It is translated as CASSRWIVGGPNTGELFF.

The CDR3 sequence: CASSIVGNQPQHF. DNA for the CDR3: TGTGCCAGTAGTATTGTCGGTAATCAGCCCCAGCATTTT. The rearrangement links TRBV19 to TRBJ1-5; no clear D. Trimming shortened V by 3 bases and J by 4 bases, and 7 bases separated the two germline ends. Germline V CDR1 and CDR2: LNHDA, SQIVND (reference sequence). The CDR3 covers 13 residues.

The chain is built from TRBV19 and TRBJ1-5, with a weak D call TRBD1 (6 bases). CDR1 and CDR2 (germline): LNHDA, SQIVND (reference sequence). CDR3 length: 12 amino acids. Trimming cost V 7 bases and J 5 bases, with 9 bases left between them. The CDR3 is CASTRTDQPQHF. CDR3 DNA: TGTGCCAGTACCCGGACAGATCAGCCCCAGCATTTT.

The J gene is TRBJ2-5, the V gene TRBV30; D is undetermined. CDR1 and CDR2 (germline): GTSNPN, SVGIG (reference sequence). The CDR3 has 13 residues. V was clipped by 3 bases and J by 7 bases, with 15 bases between them. The CDR3 here is CAWRGGLIGTQYF. CDR3 DNA sequence: TGTGCCTGGAGGGGTGGCCTTATAGGGACCCAGTACTTC.

The CDR3 region is CASSQRFRGKYGEQFF. CDR3 sequence (DNA): TGCGCCAGCAGCCAAAGATTTCGGGGGAAGTACGGTGAGCAGTTCTTC. V usage is TRBV4-1 and J usage is TRBJ2-1, with TRBD2 as a possible D gene (6 bases). The CDR3 is made up of 16 amino acids. The V end lost 2 bases, the J end lost 9 bases, and 20 bases lay between the germline ends. Looked up from germline, CDR1 is MGHRA and CDR2 is YSYEKL.

The V gene is TRBV28, the J gene TRBJ2-7, with D hard to call. The CDR3 covers 17 residues. V was clipped by 4 bases and J by 0 bases, with 19 bases between them. Germline V gene data show CDR1 as MDHEN and CDR2 as SYDVKM. CDR3 sequence reads: CASSSPPRSSSSYEQYF. The CDR3 coding sequence is TGTGCCAGCAGTTCTCCACCCCGATCCTCGAGCTCCTACGAGCAGTACTTC.

The chain carries TRBV7-9 and TRBJ1-5, with D perhaps matching TRBD1 (5 bases). V lost 3 bases to trimming and J lost 5 bases, with 11 bases between them. CDR3 length equals 14 residues. From germline, CDR1 is SEHNR and CDR2 FQNEAQ (reference sequence). The CDR3 protein is CASSLAGPHQPQHF. As DNA, the CDR3 is TGTGCCAGCAGCTTGGCAGGGCCCCATCAGCCCCAGCATTTT.

This clone has just one count. The chain uses TRBV7-9 and TRBJ1-4; D gene uncertain. CDR1 is SEHNR, CDR2 FQNEAQ, per germline (reference sequence). V gave up 2 bases and J gave up 4 bases, with 11 bases separating them. The CDR3 contains 15 residues. CDR3 DNA sequence: TGTGCCAGCAGCTTACTTGGTGAAATTAATGAAAAACTGTTTTTT. It encodes CASSLLGEINEKLFF.

This rearrangement joins TRBV18 to TRBJ2-5; 11 nucleotides line up with TRBD2. The CDR3 has 16 residues. Trimming cost V 3 bases and J 0 bases; bases outside gene matches: 3. The germline V gene has CDR1 KGHSH and CDR2 LQKENI. The CDR3 here is CASSPRLAGYQETQYF. CDR3 DNA: TGTGCCAGCTCACCGAGACTAGCGGGGTACCAAGAGACCCAGTACTTC.

The gene calls are TRBV2 and TRBJ2-3, with D possibly matching TRBD2 (5 bases). The germline CDR1 and CDR2 sequences are SNHLY and FYNNEI. This CDR3 is 16 amino acids long. Trimming took off 6 bases at V and 1 base at J, with 17 bases between the two ends. The CDR3 region has the DNA TGTGCCAGCAGGTCGGAGGCCCTGATAGGCACAGATACGCAGTATTTT. As protein: CASRSEALIGTDTQYF.

V gene TRBV13 combines with J gene TRBJ2-3; 11 bases map to TRBD2. The germline CDR1 and CDR2 sequences are PRHDT and FYEKMQ (reference sequence). V trimming: 2 bases; J trimming: 3 bases; junction bases outside the gene matches: 7. The CDR3 covers 17 residues. The CDR3 loop is CASSLTSGSGWTDTQYF. The CDR3, as DNA: TGTGCCAGCAGCTTAACTAGCGGGAGTGGATGGACAGATACGCAGTATTTT.

The V gene is TRBV7-2, the J gene TRBJ2-5; TRBD1 matches 11 bases. Germline V gene lookup returns CDR1 SGHTA and CDR2 FQGNSA. The V segment lost 2 bases and the J segment 2 bases; nucleotides outside the gene matches: 4. The CDR3 runs 16 residues. The CDR3 loop reads CASSLFGQGAQETQYF. CDR3 DNA: TGTGCCAGCAGCTTATTCGGACAGGGGGCTCAAGAGACCCAGTACTTC.

The chain uses TRBV5-5 and TRBJ2-2; TRBD1 aligns across 9 bases. CDR3 length: 16 amino acids. Per the germline V gene, CDR1 is SGHKS and CDR2 is YYEKEE (reference sequence). The V and J ends lost 7 bases and 0 bases, in that order; junction bases with no gene match: 7. The CDR3 DNA is TGTGCCAGCCACCCGGGACAGGGATCGAACACCGGGGAGCTGTTTTTT. Protein sequence: CASHPGQGSNTGELFF.

The chain recombines TRBV7-9 with TRBJ1-1; possible D gene TRBD1, 5 bases. CDR1 and CDR2 from the germline V gene are SEHNR and FQNEAQ (reference sequence). Trimming shortened V by 7 bases and J by 7 bases, and 10 bases separated the two germline ends. The CDR3 length is 11 residues. CDR3 DNA sequence: TGTGCCAGCACCCGGGGGGGTGAAGCTTTCTTT. This encodes CASTRGGEAFF.

V is TRBV12-5 and J is TRBJ1-2; TRBD1 might be the D (5 bases). Germline V gene sequence: CDR1 LGHNT, CDR2 FRNRAP. Trimming took 4 bases from V and 5 from J, leaving 17 bases between them. The length of the CDR3 is 15 residues. CDR3 nucleotide sequence: TGTGCTAGTGGTTCGGACTGGGGGGAACCATATGGCTACACCTTC. Translated, it gives CASGSDWGEPYGYTF. The whole variable domain, filled in from reference TRBV12-5 and TRBJ1-2, reads DARVTQTPRHKVTEMGQEVTMRCQPILGHNTVFWYRQTMMQGLELLAYFRNRAPLDDSGMPKDRFSAEMPDATLATLKIQPSEPRDSAVYFCASGSDWGEPYGYTFGSGTRLTVV.

J is TRBJ2-1 and V is TRBV5-4; 7 positions match TRBD2. Germline V gene data show CDR1 as SGHNT and CDR2 as YYREEE (reference sequence). This CDR3 is 16 amino acids long. V lost 5 bases to trimming and J lost 0 bases; unmatched junction nucleotides: 8. Written as DNA, the CDR3 is TGTGCCAGCAGTTCTAGCGGACTGAGCTCCTACAATGAGCAGTTCTTC. Translation gives CASSSSGLSSYNEQFF.

Notes on this clone: At one end, the junction sequence differs from germline, possibly due to a read error. The chain has TRBV5-1 and TRBJ2-7; D is undetermined. The CDR3 is made up of 14 amino acids. Per germline, CDR1 SGHRS and CDR2 YFSETQ. Here the CDR3 DNA reads TGTGCCAGCAGCTTGGAAGGTTTTATGTACGAGCAGTACTTC. As protein: CASSLEGFMYEQYF.

V is TRBV19 and J is TRBJ2-3; D is unclear. The germline gives CDR1 LNHDA, CDR2 SQIVND (reference sequence). There are 14 residues in the CDR3. Trimming pared 3 bases from V and 2 bases from J, leaving 9 bases between. CDR3 sequence (DNA): TGTGCCAGTAGTATCGACTCATACACAGATACGCAGTATTTT. This translates into CASSIDSYTDTQYF.

This clone was recorded a few times. The chain joins TRBV6-5 to TRBJ1-2; no firm D call. This CDR3 spans 14 amino acids. Germline loops: CDR1 MNHEY, CDR2 SVGAGI. V lost 2 bases, J lost 4 bases, and 11 bases lay in between. Written as DNA, the CDR3 is TGTGCCAGCAGTTACCAGGCAGAAGGCTATGGCTACACCTTC. Amino acids: CASSYQAEGYGYTF.

The V and J genes are TRBV28 and TRBJ2-3, with D possibly TRBD2 on 6 matching bases. The V gene lost 1 base and the J gene lost 4 bases, with 9 bases spanning the gap. The CDR3 sequence is 14 residues long. Germline V CDR1 and CDR2: MDHEN, SYDVKM. The CDR3 reads CASSLFRGSDTQYF. CDR3 DNA sequence: TGTGCCAGCAGTTTATTCCGGGGGTCAGATACGCAGTATTTT. Full variable domain (remainder filled in from reference TRBV28 and TRBJ2-3): DVKVTQSSRYLVKRTGEKVFLECVQDMDHENMFWYRQDPGLGLRLIYFSYDVKMKEKGDIPEGYSVSREKKERFSLILESASTNQTSMYLCASSLFRGSDTQYFGPGTRLTVL.